The 5 T cell receptor beta chains given below trace back to one sample, sequenced in a study of identifying expanded T cells in peripheral blood. TCRdb's copy holds only in-frame clones and misses some; the assay was immunoSEQ multiplex PCR. Seen here are more than 85,000 clones, around 90% observed once, and the top ten hold around 8.2%. Sample: blood. The receptor set was obtained from a person aged 18 to 70 in good health.

CDR3 sequence reads: CASSETRQSSTDTQYF. The DNA of the CDR3 is TGTGCCAGCAGTGAAACCAGACAGTCAAGCACAGATACGCAGTATTTT. The V and J genes are TRBV25-1 and TRBJ2-3, with D possibly matching TRBD1 (5 bases). CDR1 is MGHDK, CDR2 SYGVNS, per germline. The CDR3 is made up of 16 amino acids. Trimming shortened V by 2 bases and J by 0 bases, and 12 bases separated the two germline ends.

This CDR3 is CASSSGTGNEQFF. As DNA, the CDR3 is TGTGCCAGCAGCTCCGGGACAGGAAATGAGCAGTTCTTC. The rearrangement uses TRBV7-3 and TRBJ2-1, with 8 bases identical to TRBD1. V lost 4 bases to trimming and J lost 7 bases; unmatched junction nucleotides: 3. CDR3 length: 13 amino acids. Germline V lookup: CDR1 SGHTA, CDR2 FQGTGA.

The rearrangement uses TRBV28 and TRBJ2-7; D may be TRBD1 (6 bases). CDR3 length: 14 residues. Trimming removed 6 bases from V and 0 bases from J, with 12 bases in between. Germline CDR1 and CDR2: MDHEN and SYDVKM. The CDR3 spells CASRDKGGSYEQYF. The CDR3 DNA follows: TGTGCCAGCAGAGATAAAGGGGGCTCCTACGAGCAGTACTTC.

The chain has TRBV30 and TRBJ1-3; maybe TRBD1 (6 bases). The CDR3 spans 15 residues. V lost 3 bases, J lost 2 bases, and 14 bases lay in between. CDR1 and CDR2 (germline): GTSNPN, SVGIG (reference sequence). The CDR3 sequence: CAWRPRDKAGNTIYF. The CDR3 nucleotides read TGTGCCTGGAGGCCCCGGGACAAAGCTGGAAACACCATATATTTT.

The rearrangement uses TRBV19 and TRBJ2-1; maybe TRBD2 (5 bases). Trimming cost V 10 bases and J 0 bases, with 13 bases left between them. Germline V lookup: CDR1 LNHDA, CDR2 SQIVND (reference sequence). The CDR3 loop spans 14 amino acids. CDR3 in amino acids: CATSLPFSYNEQFF. The CDR3 DNA is TGTGCCACTAGCTTACCCTTCTCCTACAATGAGCAGTTCTTC.